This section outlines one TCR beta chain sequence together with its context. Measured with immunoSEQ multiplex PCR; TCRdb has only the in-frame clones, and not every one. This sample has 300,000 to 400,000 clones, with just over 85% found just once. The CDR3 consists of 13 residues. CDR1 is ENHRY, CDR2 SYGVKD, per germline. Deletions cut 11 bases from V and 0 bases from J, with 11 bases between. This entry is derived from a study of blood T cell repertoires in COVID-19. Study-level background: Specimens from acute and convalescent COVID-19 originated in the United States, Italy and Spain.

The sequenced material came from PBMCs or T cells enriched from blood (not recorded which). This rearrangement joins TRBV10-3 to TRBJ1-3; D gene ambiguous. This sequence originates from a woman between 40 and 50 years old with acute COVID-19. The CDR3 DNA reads TGTGCCGCCGGGATAAGCTCTGGAAACACCATATATTTT. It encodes CAAGISSGNTIYF.